What follows are 23 T cell receptor beta chains derived from one specimen sequenced in a study of T-cell reconstitution after alpha-beta-depleted transplantation in children. As it was prepared, the TCRbeta library received unique molecular identifiers. TCRdb itself ran the PCR reads through MiXCR, one entry per CDR3 protein. The sample has roughly 500,000 distinct CDR3 sequences; around an eighth are singletons. Sequencing was performed on PBMCs from the stem cell graft donor, taken from the stem cell graft. These TCRs come from a human donor who donated a stem cell graft to a child with combined immunodeficiency.

The chain combines TRBV12-3 or TRBV12-4 with TRBJ2-2; D perhaps matches TRBD2 (6 bases). This CDR3 region has 14 residues. The V gene lost 8 bases and the J gene lost 7 bases, with 17 bases spanning the gap. The CDR3 region has the DNA TGTGCCAGCGGGCCGGGACTGACCGTCGGGGAGCTGTTTTTT. Translation: CASGPGLTVGELFF.

The rearrangement links TRBV7-8 to TRBJ2-1; a possible D gene is TRBD2 (7 bases). V lost 5 bases and J 5 bases, leaving 19 bases between the germline ends. Germline CDR1 and CDR2: SGHVS and FQNEAQ. The length of the CDR3 is 16 residues. The DNA of the CDR3 is TGTGCCAGCAGCCAACAAGGGGGGGGACTCCACAATGAGCAGTTCTTC. Encoded protein: CASSQQGGGLHNEQFF.

This clonotype has only a few counts. The CDR3 region is CASSPIGGKNEQFF. CDR3 nucleotides: TGTGCCAGCAGCCCCATAGGCGGGAAGAATGAGCAGTTCTTC. V is TRBV7-2 and J is TRBJ2-1, with D perhaps matching TRBD2 (6 bases). The CDR3 spans 14 residues. Germline CDR1 SGHTA, CDR2 FQGNSA. V was clipped by 5 bases and J by 7 bases, with 15 bases between them. Drawing the rest from reference TRBV7-2 and TRBJ2-1, the complete variable domain is GAGVSQSPSNKVTEKGKDVELRCDPISGHTALYWYRQSLGQGLEFLIYFQGNSAPDKSGLPSDRFSAERTGGSVSTLTIQRTQQEDSAVYLCASSPIGGKNEQFFGPGTRLTVL.

The chain has TRBV7-8 and TRBJ1-1; weak D call: TRBD1 (5 bases). The ends were cut back, 1 base at V and 3 bases at J, with 15 bases in the middle. The germline V gene encodes CDR1 SGHVS and CDR2 FQNEAQ. This CDR3 comprises 16 residues. The CDR3 protein is CASSLGSRGRDTEAFF. The CDR3 nucleotides read TGTGCCAGCAGCTTAGGTTCCCGGGGACGAGACACTGAAGCTTTCTTT.

This chain uses TRBV2 with TRBJ1-2; D is perhaps TRBD1 (6 bases). The CDR3 is 13 amino acids. Germline V lookup: CDR1 SNHLY, CDR2 FYNNEI. V was pared by 8 bases and J by 1 base, with 11 bases between. The DNA of the CDR3 is TGTGCCAGCGGGGGCGATCTTAACTATGGCTACACCTTC. Amino acid sequence: CASGGDLNYGYTF.

In this sample, this clonotype turned up a few times. V is TRBV7-6 and J is TRBJ2-1, with 8 bases aligning to TRBD1. Germline assignment: CDR1 SGHVS and CDR2 FNYEAQ. The CDR3 is 16 amino acids. The V gene end was trimmed by 0 bases and the J gene end by 3 bases; junction bases not matched to a gene: 4. The CDR3 reads CASSLAGTGRYNEQFF. CDR3 nucleotides: TGTGCCAGCAGCTTAGCCGGGACAGGCCGCTACAATGAGCAGTTCTTC. Together with reference TRBV7-6 and TRBJ2-1, the CDR3 gives the full variable domain: GAGVSQSPRYKVTKRGQDVALRCDPISGHVSLYWYRQALGQGPEFLTYFNYEAQQDKSGLPNDRFSAERPEGSISTLTIQRTEQRDSAMYRCASSLAGTGRYNEQFFGPGTRLTVL.

The chain has TRBV20-1 and TRBJ2-2, with TRBD2 matching over 9 bases. Germline V gene data show CDR1 as DFQATT and CDR2 as SNEGSKA (reference sequence). Unmatched junction bases numbered 14, after V lost 6 bases and J lost 3 bases. This CDR3 is built from 17 residues. CDR3 DNA: TGCAGTGCGGAAAGAACGGTGGCGGGGGGGGACACCGGGGAGCTGTTTTTT. It codes for CSAERTVAGGDTGELFF.

This clonotype was seen repeatedly, ten times or more. CDR3 protein: CASSYTTGLAGVHGELFF. DNA of the CDR3: TGTGCCAGCAGTTACACCACGGGACTAGCGGGAGTTCACGGGGAGCTGTTTTTT. The J gene is TRBJ2-2, the V gene TRBV12-3 or TRBV12-4, with 14 bases identical to TRBD2. The V segment lost 4 bases and the J segment 7 bases; nucleotides outside the gene matches: 11. This CDR3 contains 18 residues.

The chain recombines TRBV6-5 with TRBJ1-5; D may be TRBD1 (6 bases). Per the germline V gene, CDR1 is MNHEY and CDR2 is SVGAGI. This CDR3 region has 13 residues. V was cut by 6 bases and J by 3 bases, with 9 bases left in between. The chain's CDR3 is CASSRQDNQPQHF. CDR3 DNA sequence: TGTGCCAGCAGCCGACAGGACAATCAGCCCCAGCATTTT.

This clonotype was seen only a few times. The chain links TRBV20-1 to TRBJ2-1; possibly TRBD2 for D (5 bases). The length of the CDR3 is 14 residues. Germline V lookup: CDR1 DFQATT, CDR2 SNEGSKA (reference sequence). With 3 bases removed from V and 6 bases from J, the gap between germline ends came to 15 bases. The CDR3 is CSARAGNGPNEQFF. As DNA, the CDR3 is TGCAGTGCTAGGGCCGGGAATGGGCCCAATGAGCAGTTCTTC.

This clonotype was seen many times. The chain has TRBV29-1 and TRBJ2-5; D is unclear. The CDR3 length is 14 residues. Trimming shortened V by 2 bases and J by 5 bases, and 15 bases separated the two germline ends. Germline V gene data show CDR1 as SQVTM and CDR2 as ANQGSEA. CDR3 DNA: TGCAGCGTTGAACAGGACGGCGGTAGGGAGACCCAGTACTTC. This sequence encodes CSVEQDGGRETQYF.

This clonotype was seen many times. The chain is built from TRBV6-2 or TRBV6-3 and TRBJ2-5; 9 bases match TRBD1. After removal of 6 bases from V and 4 bases from J, the junction contained 9 bases not matched to a gene. The CDR3 is 15 amino acids. Germline lookup yields CDR1 MNHEY and CDR2 SVGEGT. The CDR3 bases are TGTGCCAGCAGCATGTATCACAGGGGGCGAGAGACCCAGTACTTC. The encoded protein is CASSMYHRGRETQYF.

A few counts support this clonotype. The genes are TRBV12-3 or TRBV12-4 and TRBJ2-2; 7 bases map to TRBD2. This CDR3 contains 16 residues. Trimming cost V 5 bases and J 5 bases; bases outside gene matches: 11. The DNA for the CDR3 is TGTGCCAGCAGTCCCATGGGGGGGGGGTTGACCGGGGAGCTGTTTTTT. Protein: CASSPMGGGLTGELFF.

This clonotype showed up just a few times. The gene calls are TRBV11-3 and TRBJ2-7; TRBD1 matches at 7 bases. The V gene's germline CDR1 is SGHNT and CDR2 YENEEA. The CDR3 runs to 14 residues. The V and J ends lost 3 bases and 4 bases, in that order; junction bases with no gene match: 6. CDR3 nucleotide sequence: TGTGCCAGCAGCTTGGAACAGGGGCGTTACGAGCAGTACTTC. It encodes CASSLEQGRYEQYF. Complete variable domain (other parts from reference TRBV11-3 and TRBJ2-7): EAGVVQSPRYKIIEKKQPVAFWCNPISGHNTLYWYLQNLGQGPELLIRYENEEAVDDSQLPKDRFSAERLKGVDSTLKIQPAELGDSAVYLCASSLEQGRYEQYFGPGTRLTVT.

This clonotype turned up a few times. The chain has TRBV28 and TRBJ2-5; 10 nucleotides agree with TRBD2. The CDR3 consists of 16 residues. The germline gives CDR1 MDHEN, CDR2 SYDVKM. Trimming at V came to 8 bases and at J to 5 bases, leaving 14 bases not matched to a gene. The CDR3 is CASYPPNLAGDETQYF. CDR3 DNA: TGTGCCAGCTACCCCCCCAACCTAGCGGGGGACGAGACCCAGTACTTC. The full variable domain, completed using reference TRBV28 and TRBJ2-5, is DVKVTQSSRYLVKRTGEKVFLECVQDMDHENMFWYRQDPGLGLRLIYFSYDVKMKEKGDIPEGYSVSREKKERFSLILESASTNQTSMYLCASYPPNLAGDETQYFGPGTRLLVL.

At least ten counts were recorded for this clonotype. V gene TRBV24-1 combines with J gene TRBJ1-4; no definite D call. V was trimmed by 6 bases and J by 0 bases, leaving 10 bases between them. Germline V gives CDR1 KGHDR, CDR2 SFDVKD. This CDR3 has 15 residues. CDR3 amino acids: CATSPGEATNEKLFF. The CDR3 coding sequence is TGTGCCACCAGTCCCGGGGAAGCAACTAATGAAAAACTGTTTTTT.

This clonotype turned up a few times. Here the CDR3 reads CSVEGGRGSPYEQYF. The CDR3 DNA reads TGCAGCGTTGAGGGGGGGAGGGGATCCCCCTACGAGCAGTACTTC. The V and J genes are TRBV29-1 and TRBJ2-7; 7 positions agree with TRBD2. The CDR3 sequence is 15 residues long. CDR1 is SQVTM and CDR2 is ANQGSEA in the germline V gene. The trim removed 3 bases at V and 2 bases at J, leaving 10 bases unmatched.

This clonotype showed up just a few times. This chain connects TRBV29-1 to TRBJ1-1; a possible D gene is TRBD1 (5 bases). The CDR3 is 12 amino acids. V was clipped by 7 bases and J by 3 bases, with 12 bases between them. Germline-derived CDR1 and CDR2 are SQVTM and ANQGSEA. The CDR3 is CSGRVGDTEAFF. Written as DNA, the CDR3 is TGCAGCGGTAGGGTGGGGGACACTGAAGCTTTCTTT.

This clonotype came up many times. The J gene is TRBJ1-5, the V gene TRBV12-3 or TRBV12-4; D is undetermined. This CDR3 spans 14 amino acids. V was shortened by 6 bases and J by 4 bases, with 13 bases between the two germline ends. Written as DNA, the CDR3 is TGTGCCAGCAGCCCTTGGGGTACTAATCAGCCCCAGCATTTT. Residues: CASSPWGTNQPQHF.

This clonotype showed up many times. The rearrangement joins TRBV29-1 to TRBJ2-1, with a weak D call TRBD1 (6 bases). Deletions cut 6 bases from V and 7 bases from J, with 16 bases between. CDR1 SQVTM and CDR2 ANQGSEA come from the germline V gene. The CDR3 length is 13 residues. CDR3 nucleotide sequence: TGCAGCGTCGACCGGGACAATTTAAATGAGCAGTTCTTC. This gives the protein CSVDRDNLNEQFF.

This clonotype was detected only a few times. The rearrangement links TRBV6-2 or TRBV6-3 to TRBJ1-5, with 10 positions matching TRBD1. CDR3 length: 16 residues. Per germline, CDR1 MNHEY and CDR2 SVGEGT. V lost 6 bases, J lost 5 bases, and 10 bases stayed unmatched. The CDR3 nucleotides are TGTGCCAGCAGACAATCCAGGACAGGGGGTTATCAGCCCCAGCATTTT. Translating gives CASRQSRTGGYQPQHF.

This clonotype was observed many times. V is TRBV7-8 and J is TRBJ2-1, with 9 bases matching TRBD1. This CDR3 comprises 14 residues. Per germline, CDR1 SGHVS and CDR2 FQNEAQ. Losses at the gene ends were 6 bases for V and 5 bases for J; bases not matched to a gene: 5. The CDR3 DNA sequence: TGTGCCAGCAGGCACAGGACAGGGGACAATGAGCAGTTCTTC. Its protein is CASRHRTGDNEQFF.

This clonotype was detected a few times. This chain joins TRBV27 and TRBJ2-7, with D tentatively TRBD2 (5 bases). This CDR3 comprises 15 residues. Germline V gene lookup returns CDR1 MNHEY and CDR2 SMNVEV (reference sequence). V gave up 6 bases and J gave up 4 bases, with 19 bases separating them. The CDR3 bases are TGTGCCAGCAGACCCGGAGGCAACCCGGGGTACGAGCAGTACTTC. Amino acid sequence: CASRPGGNPGYEQYF.